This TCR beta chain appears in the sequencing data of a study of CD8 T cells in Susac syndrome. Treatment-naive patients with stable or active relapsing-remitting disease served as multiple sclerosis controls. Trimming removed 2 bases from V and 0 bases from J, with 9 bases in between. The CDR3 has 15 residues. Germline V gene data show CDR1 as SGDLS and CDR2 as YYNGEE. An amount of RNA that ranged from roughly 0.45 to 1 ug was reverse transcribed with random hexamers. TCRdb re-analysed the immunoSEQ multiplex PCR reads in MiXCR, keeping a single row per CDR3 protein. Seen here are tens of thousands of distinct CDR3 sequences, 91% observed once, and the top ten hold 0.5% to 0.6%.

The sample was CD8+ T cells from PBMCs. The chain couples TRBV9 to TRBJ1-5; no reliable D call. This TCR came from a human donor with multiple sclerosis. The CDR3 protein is CASSVEGLSNQPQHF. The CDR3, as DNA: TGTGCCAGCAGCGTTGAAGGGCTTAGCAATCAGCCCCAGCATTTT.